Following are 27 T cell receptor beta chains from one sample sequenced in a study of blood T cell repertoires in COVID-19. Sequencing was performed with immunoSEQ multiplex PCR; in TCRdb, only in-frame clones are kept and a portion is missing. The sample includes 200,000 to 250,000 clones, 65% to 90% seen only once; the top ten take around 8.9%. The sample taken for sequencing was PBMCs or T cells enriched from blood (not recorded which). The receptor set was obtained from a woman aged 45-60 years with acute COVID-19.

V usage is TRBV15 and J usage is TRBJ2-1, with 7 bases aligning to TRBD2. V lost 6 bases to trimming and J lost 7 bases; unmatched junction nucleotides: 15. The CDR3 sequence is 16 residues long. Germline CDR1 is LNHNV and CDR2 is YYDKDF (reference sequence). The CDR3 region has the DNA TGTGCCACCAGACCATTGGGGGAGGGTTCGGAGAATGAGCAGTTCTTC. Translated, it gives CATRPLGEGSENEQFF.

This clone has at least ten counts. This chain joins TRBV5-1 and TRBJ2-6; D call uncertain. The CDR3 runs to 15 residues. The germline V gene encodes CDR1 SGHRS and CDR2 YFSETQ. Trimming shortened V by 0 bases and J by 0 bases, and 4 bases separated the two germline ends. The DNA for the CDR3 is TGCGCCAGCAGCTTGGGCGGCTCTGGGGCCAACGTCCTGACTTTC. Its protein is CASSLGGSGANVLTF.

The rearrangement links TRBV10-3 to TRBJ1-3; D may be TRBD1 (5 bases). The V and J ends lost 6 bases and 0 bases respectively, with 12 bases between them. Germline CDR1 ENHRY, CDR2 SYGVKD. CDR3 length equals 15 residues. The DNA for the CDR3 is TGTGCCATCAGCCCGGAAGACAGCTCTGGAAACACCATATATTTT. As protein: CAISPEDSSGNTIYF.

The V gene is TRBV5-1, the J gene TRBJ1-6; D is undetermined. The CDR3 length is 13 residues. The germline CDR1 and CDR2 sequences are SGHRS and YFSETQ. The V gene lost 4 bases and the J gene lost 5 bases, with 7 bases spanning the gap. The CDR3 here is CASSGGDNSPLHF. The DNA of the CDR3 is TGCGCCAGCAGCGGCGGGGATAATTCACCCCTCCACTTT.

This chain connects TRBV11-3 to TRBJ1-1; weak D call: TRBD1 (6 bases). The CDR3 sequence is 14 residues long. Deletions cut 6 bases from V and 5 bases from J, with 16 bases between. Germline CDR1 and CDR2: SGHNT and YENEEA. The CDR3 here is CASSQRPTGTEAFF. DNA for the CDR3: TGTGCCAGCAGTCAGCGCCCCACAGGGACTGAAGCTTTCTTT.

The chain uses TRBV28 and TRBJ2-7; 9 bases are shared with TRBD2. V lost 11 bases, J lost 0 bases, and 5 bases stayed unmatched. Germline V CDR1 and CDR2: MDHEN, SYDVKM. The CDR3 has 13 amino acids. CDR3 region: CALGSGSSYEQYF. CDR3 DNA sequence: TGTGCCCTTGGTAGCGGGAGCTCCTACGAGCAGTACTTC.

The chain links TRBV28 to TRBJ2-4; 7 bases agree with TRBD1. This CDR3 contains 17 residues. The J segment lost 0 bases and the V segment lost 5 bases, leaving 10 bases of the junction unmatched. Germline V gene lookup returns CDR1 MDHEN and CDR2 SYDVKM. The CDR3 spells CASSAYGTDLAKNIQYF. The CDR3 bases are TGTGCCAGCAGTGCTTACGGGACAGACCTAGCCAAAAACATTCAGTACTTC.

V and J are TRBV28 and TRBJ2-6; D is uncertain. In germline, CDR1 is MDHEN, CDR2 SYDVKM. CDR3 length: 16 amino acids. V shed 5 bases and J shed 4 bases, with 15 bases lying between them. In DNA, the CDR3 is TGTGCCAGCAGTCCACAATTACAGTCCGGGGCCAACGTCCTGACTTTC. Its protein is CASSPQLQSGANVLTF.

The J gene is TRBJ2-3, the V gene TRBV5-4, with D perhaps TRBD1 (5 bases). The CDR3 runs to 16 residues. Germline V gene sequence: CDR1 SGHNT, CDR2 YYREEE (reference sequence). V lost 0 bases and J lost 2, with 13 bases in between. In DNA, the CDR3 is TGTGCCAGCAGCTTGGATGCAGGGATTTCCACAGATACGCAGTATTTT. Its translation is CASSLDAGISTDTQYF.

The V gene is TRBV5-5, the J gene TRBJ2-7, with TRBD1 matching over 9 bases. Looked up from germline, CDR1 is SGHKS and CDR2 is YYEKEE (reference sequence). V lost 4 bases and J lost 4; bases outside the gene matches: 3. CDR3 size: 13 residues. The DNA for the CDR3 is TGTGCCAGCAGCGTCGGGACAGGGTACGAGCAGTACTTC. Its translation: CASSVGTGYEQYF. The whole variable domain, remainder taken from reference TRBV5-5 and TRBJ2-7, is DAGVTQSPTHLIKTRGQQVTLRCSPISGHKSVSWYQQVLGQGPQFIFQYYEKEERGRGNFPDRFSARQFPNYSSELNVNALLLGDSALYLCASSVGTGYEQYFGPGTRLTVT.

This chain links TRBV28 with TRBJ2-7; D possibly corresponds to TRBD1 (6 bases). The V gene lost 8 bases and the J gene lost 2 bases, with 22 bases spanning the gap. CDR3 size: 16 residues. Germline lookup yields CDR1 MDHEN and CDR2 SYDVKM. CDR3: CASRDNLGKGAYEQYF. The CDR3, as DNA: TGTGCCAGCCGCGACAACCTGGGGAAGGGGGCCTACGAGCAGTACTTC.

The rearrangement links TRBV27 to TRBJ1-2, with 7 bases lining up with TRBD1. CDR1 is MNHEY, CDR2 SMNVEV, per germline (reference sequence). The CDR3 runs to 13 residues. Unmatched junction bases numbered 7, after V lost 6 bases and J lost 6 bases. The CDR3 nucleotides read TGTGCCAGCAGCCCAGGAGGGGGCGATGGCTACACCTTC. Amino acids: CASSPGGGDGYTF.

The chain uses TRBV28 and TRBJ2-1; D might be TRBD1 (5 bases). With 6 bases removed from V and 3 bases from J, the gap between germline ends came to 15 bases. CDR3 size: 15 residues. Germline V gene sequence: CDR1 MDHEN, CDR2 SYDVKM. The CDR3 loop is CASSRSGAIYNEQFF. For the CDR3, the DNA is TGTGCCAGCAGCCGAAGTGGGGCCATCTACAATGAGCAGTTCTTC.

V usage is TRBV3-1 (or the pseudogene TRBV3-2) and J usage is TRBJ2-2, with 7 bases identical to TRBD1. Germline V gives CDR1 LGHDT, CDR2 YNNKEL (reference sequence). The CDR3 length is 16 residues. Trimming at V came to 0 bases and at J to 6 bases, leaving 7 bases not matched to a gene. In DNA, the CDR3 is TGTGCCAGCAGCCAAGAGAACAGGGGAAAAGCCGGGGAGCTGTTTTTT. Protein sequence: CASSQENRGKAGELFF.

The chain employs TRBV3-1 (or the pseudogene TRBV3-2) and TRBJ2-7, with TRBD2 as a possible D gene (6 bases). V lost 7 bases and J lost 3, with 19 bases in between. Germline V CDR1 and CDR2: LGHDT, YNNKEL (reference sequence). This CDR3 has 15 amino acids. This CDR3 reads CASTPWYGGCYEQYF. In nucleotides, the CDR3 is TGTGCCAGCACGCCGTGGTATGGGGGGTGCTACGAGCAGTACTTC.

This clone is termed medium-sized. V usage is TRBV4-3 and J usage is TRBJ2-1; 12 positions match TRBD2. The V and J ends lost 4 bases and 7 bases, in that order; junction bases with no gene match: 2. Germline V gives CDR1 LGHNA, CDR2 YSLEER. The CDR3 runs 14 residues. The CDR3 region has the DNA TGCGCCAGCAGCCCTAGCGGGAGGGTGAATGAGCAGTTCTTC. Translation: CASSPSGRVNEQFF.

The rearrangement links TRBV7-8 to TRBJ2-3; maybe TRBD2 (6 bases). The V gene's germline CDR1 is SGHVS and CDR2 FQNEAQ. CDR3 length equals 14 residues. V was clipped by 5 bases and J by 6 bases, with 15 bases between them. CDR3 protein: CASSLRTRGDTQYF. The CDR3 bases are TGTGCCAGCAGCCTTCGGACCCGGGGGGATACGCAGTATTTT.

There are many counts of this clone. J is TRBJ1-6 and V is TRBV7-9; tentatively, D is TRBD1 (6 bases). The germline V gene encodes CDR1 SEHNR and CDR2 FQNEAQ (reference sequence). The CDR3 runs to 16 residues. Trimming stripped 1 base from V and 7 bases from J, with 14 bases between. The DNA for the CDR3 is TGTGCCAGCAGCTTAGGGGCGGGGGGGCCCAATTCACCCCTCCACTTT. Encoded protein: CASSLGAGGPNSPLHF. Filled out from reference TRBV7-9 and TRBJ1-6, the complete variable domain reads DTGVSQNPRHKITKRGQNVTFRCDPISEHNRLYWYRQTLGQGPEFLTYFQNEAQLEKSRLLSDRFSAERPKGSFSTLEIQRTEQGDSAMYLCASSLGAGGPNSPLHFGNGTRLTVT.

CDR3 nucleotides: TGTGCCAGCAGGCCCAACACTCCCCCCCGACAGACCTATGGCTACACCTTC. Translating it yields CASRPNTPPRQTYGYTF. This chain uses TRBV27 with TRBJ1-2, with D perhaps matching TRBD1 (5 bases). The germline V gene encodes CDR1 MNHEY and CDR2 SMNVEV (reference sequence). V was cut by 6 bases and J by 4 bases, with 24 bases left in between. The CDR3 spans 17 residues.

This chain joins TRBV3-1 (or the pseudogene TRBV3-2) and TRBJ1-5; 7 bases map to TRBD1. There are 16 residues in the CDR3. V lost 0 bases and J lost 6; bases outside the gene matches: 8. CDR1 and CDR2 from the germline V gene are LGHDT and YNNKEL (reference sequence). CDR3 in DNA: TGTGCCAGCAGCCAAGATGGGTGGAGGGGGCTTCAGCCCCAGCATTTT. Its translation: CASSQDGWRGLQPQHF.

The chain recombines TRBV6-5 with TRBJ1-1; weak D call: TRBD1 (5 bases). The length of the CDR3 is 13 residues. The V gene lost 4 bases and the J gene lost 5 bases, with 11 bases spanning the gap. Per germline, CDR1 MNHEY and CDR2 SVGAGI. In DNA form, the CDR3 reads TGTGCCAGCAGTTCTTACCAGGGTACTGAAGCTTTCTTT. Translated, it gives CASSSYQGTEAFF.

This clone has only one observation. The chain links TRBV19 to TRBJ1-5, with D maybe TRBD1 (5 bases). Per the germline V gene, CDR1 is LNHDA and CDR2 is SQIVND (reference sequence). The ends were cut back, 6 bases at V and 1 base at J, with 13 bases in the middle. CDR3 size: 15 residues. CDR3 protein: CASRLTASSNQPQHF. DNA of the CDR3: TGTGCCAGTAGGTTGACAGCGTCCAGCAATCAGCCCCAGCATTTT.

This chain uses TRBV4-2 with TRBJ1-3, with 9 bases matching TRBD1. The trim removed 1 base at V and 1 base at J, leaving 5 bases unmatched. This CDR3 is 17 amino acids long. In germline, CDR1 is LGHNA, CDR2 YNFKEQ. CDR3 region: CASSQGWTGESGNTIYF. In nucleotides, the CDR3 is TGTGCCAGCAGCCAAGGATGGACAGGGGAGTCTGGAAACACCATATATTTT.

This chain connects TRBV3-1 (or the pseudogene TRBV3-2) to TRBJ1-2; 9 nucleotides line up with TRBD1. Trimming removed 4 bases from V and 7 bases from J; junction bases left unmatched: 4. CDR1 is LGHDT, CDR2 YNNKEL, per germline (reference sequence). The CDR3 has 13 residues. The CDR3 is CASSRTGGSGYTF. As DNA, the CDR3 is TGTGCCAGCAGCCGTACAGGGGGCTCTGGCTACACCTTC.

The chain couples TRBV5-1 to TRBJ2-2, with 12 bases aligning to TRBD2. V gave up 4 bases and J gave up 0 bases; unmatched junction bases: 1. The germline V gene encodes CDR1 SGHRS and CDR2 YFSETQ. The CDR3 has 16 amino acids. This CDR3 is CASSRTSGTNTGELFF. The DNA of the CDR3 is TGCGCCAGCAGCCGGACTAGCGGGACGAACACCGGGGAGCTGTTTTTT.

V and J are TRBV5-1 and TRBJ2-1, with D possibly being TRBD2 (6 bases). Per germline, CDR1 SGHRS and CDR2 YFSETQ. CDR3 length: 16 amino acids. Trimming shortened V by 0 bases and J by 4 bases, and 14 bases separated the two germline ends. This CDR3 is CASSLDRQGGYNEQFF. The CDR3 nucleotides are TGCGCCAGCAGCTTGGATCGGCAGGGAGGTTACAATGAGCAGTTCTTC.

The chain has TRBV9 and TRBJ1-6; D perhaps matches TRBD1 (6 bases). The CDR3 covers 16 residues. The ends were cut back, 4 bases at V and 8 bases at J, with 19 bases in the middle. Germline V gene sequence: CDR1 SGDLS, CDR2 YYNGEE. The CDR3 loop is CASSTLATGKDSPLHF. CDR3 in DNA: TGTGCCAGCAGCACGCTAGCCACAGGGAAGGATTCACCCCTCCACTTT.